This entry concerns a single TCR beta chain. Its antigen is unidentified. The data were taken from a study of cytomegalovirus exposure and HLA in healthy donors. Primers included in the PCR were 60 Vbeta and 13 Jbeta primers. In the authors' methods: Around 76 million unique TCR beta chains, some 9.9 million shared, were counted in a later analysis. Sequenced by immunoSEQ multiplex PCR; TCRdb stores in-frame clones only, minus some. Clone size and V and J calls were adopted from that table, with D and trimming inferred from the DNA. The sample carries fewer than 200,000 clones, less than 80% recorded once. CDR1 is SGHRS, CDR2 YFSETQ, per germline. The CDR3 has 15 amino acids. J lost 9 bases, V lost 4 bases, and 6 bases had no gene match. Overall study findings and caveats: Being productive about 87% or about 30% of the time was typical of most TCR beta V segments in an earlier analysis. Later genetic work tied a missense DCLRE1C variant to beta-chain V and J trimming. Later analysis showed TCR association rates varying by HLA locus, highest for DRB1 and lowest for HLA-C.

The source is a man between 35 and 55 years old in good health and CMV-seronegative. Sequencing input: PBMCs. The V and J genes are TRBV5-1 and TRBJ2-1; 14 nucleotides agree with TRBD2. The CDR3 spells CASSVGLAGVGEQFF. The CDR3 region has the DNA TGCGCCAGCAGCGTGGGACTAGCGGGGGTTGGTGAGCAGTTCTTC.